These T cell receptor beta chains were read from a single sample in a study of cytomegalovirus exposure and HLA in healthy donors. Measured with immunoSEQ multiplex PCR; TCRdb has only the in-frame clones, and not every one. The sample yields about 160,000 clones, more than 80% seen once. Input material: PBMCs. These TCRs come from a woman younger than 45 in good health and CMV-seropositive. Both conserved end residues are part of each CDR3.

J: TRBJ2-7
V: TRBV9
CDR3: CASSPRLRTEYSYEQYF

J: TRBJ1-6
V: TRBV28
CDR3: CASSLGQGYRSPLHF

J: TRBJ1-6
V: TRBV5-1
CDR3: CASSLGTTGSPLHF

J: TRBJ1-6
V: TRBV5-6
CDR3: CASSLGHDNSPLHF

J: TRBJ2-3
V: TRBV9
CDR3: CASSPRTVGTQYF

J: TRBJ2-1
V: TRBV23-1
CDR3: CASSQLAGLSSSYNEQFF

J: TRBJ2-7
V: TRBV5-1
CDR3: CASSLGYEQYF

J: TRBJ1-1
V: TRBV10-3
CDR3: CASSFSGGGTEAFF

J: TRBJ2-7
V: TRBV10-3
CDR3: CAISVDREQYF

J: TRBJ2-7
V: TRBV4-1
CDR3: CASSRLGVLNYEQYF

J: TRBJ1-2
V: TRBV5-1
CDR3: CASSYRVGDYGYTF

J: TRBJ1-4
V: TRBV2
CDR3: CASRVGGDTAEKLFF

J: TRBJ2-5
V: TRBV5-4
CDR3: CASSLGASETQYF

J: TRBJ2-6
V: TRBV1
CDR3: CTSSQDKGLGLICSGANVLTF

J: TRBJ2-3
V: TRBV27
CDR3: CASSGVSDTQYF

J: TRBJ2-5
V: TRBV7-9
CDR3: CASSLTSRETQYF

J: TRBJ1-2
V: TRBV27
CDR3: CASRGREQGAFFGYTF

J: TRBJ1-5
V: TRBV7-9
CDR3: CASSLGENYSNQPQHF

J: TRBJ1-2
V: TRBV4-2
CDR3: CASSQEMRNYGYTF

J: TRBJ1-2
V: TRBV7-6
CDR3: CASSLGSRGLGYGYTF

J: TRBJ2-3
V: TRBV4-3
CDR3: CASSQMISGGTDTQYF

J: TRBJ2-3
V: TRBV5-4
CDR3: CASSWGGGTDTQYF

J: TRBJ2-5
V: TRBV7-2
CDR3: CASSSHTRGQETQYF

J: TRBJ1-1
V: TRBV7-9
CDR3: CASSAGQGIDTEAFF

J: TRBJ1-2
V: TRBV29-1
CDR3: CSVVDSIYGYTF

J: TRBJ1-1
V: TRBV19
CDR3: CASSPWDSEAFF

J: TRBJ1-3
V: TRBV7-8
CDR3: CASSLRQPTGNTIYF

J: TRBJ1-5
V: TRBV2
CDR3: CASSYQRGSNQPQHF

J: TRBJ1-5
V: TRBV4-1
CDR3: CASSQGARDRPNQPQHF

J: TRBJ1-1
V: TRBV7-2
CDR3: CASSLIEDTEAFF

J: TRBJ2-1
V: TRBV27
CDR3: CASSSTGWAIEQFF

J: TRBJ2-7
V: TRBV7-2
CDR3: CASSYGPPGSYEQYF

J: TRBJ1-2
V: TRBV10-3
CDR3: CAISEGGWGYGYTF

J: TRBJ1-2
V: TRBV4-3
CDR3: CASSPGTGSNYGYTF

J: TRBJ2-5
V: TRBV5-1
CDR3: CASSPGQGEETQYF

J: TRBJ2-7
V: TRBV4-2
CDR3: CASSQGGGGYEQYF

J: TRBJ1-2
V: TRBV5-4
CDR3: CASRVDRSLLYGYTF

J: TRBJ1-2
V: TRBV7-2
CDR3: CASSLQGGYGYTF

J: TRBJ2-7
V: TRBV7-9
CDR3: CASRIQGAGYEQYF

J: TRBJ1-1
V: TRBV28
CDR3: CASSHRDLADTEAFF

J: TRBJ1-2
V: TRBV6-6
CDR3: CASSPTPRFGYTF

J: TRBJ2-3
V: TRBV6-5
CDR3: CASSPGGGVTQYF

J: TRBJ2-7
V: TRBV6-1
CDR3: CASRRSVWEQYF

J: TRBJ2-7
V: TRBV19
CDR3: CASSIGLIGSPEQYF

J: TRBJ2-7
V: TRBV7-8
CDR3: CASSPGLVGSEQYF

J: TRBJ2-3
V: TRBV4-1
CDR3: CASSQERPGLFPDTQYF

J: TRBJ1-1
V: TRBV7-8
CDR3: CASSLQAGAVSEAFF

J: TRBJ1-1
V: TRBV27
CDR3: CASSLSTGGIWTEAFF

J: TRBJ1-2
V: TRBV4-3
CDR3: CASSPRTGGGGYGYTF

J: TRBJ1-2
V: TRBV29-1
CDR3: CSVGRGQGGGYTF

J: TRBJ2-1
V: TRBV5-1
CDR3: CASSFGTSGVEEQFF